Sequencing of this T cell receptor (beta chain) was carried out in a study of beta chain features in type 1 diabetes. The CDR3 is 12 residues long. The ends were cut back, 5 bases at V and 9 bases at J, with 11 bases in the middle. Germline CDR1 GTSNPN, CDR2 SVGIG (reference sequence). Isolated RNA was reverse transcribed in full, so expressed TCRB transcripts were sequenced. Generated by immunoSEQ multiplex PCR, the TCRdb table keeps only in-frame clones and is missing some. The sample carries around 350,000 clones, roughly 13% recorded once. Study-wide results and limits: For patients, the naive, central memory and Treg TCRB repertoires appeared more alike than for healthy donors. Possibly, sequencing cDNA over-represented cells that had high TCR expression levels.

This clone was detected a few times. Its matching antigen is unknown. The sequenced sample consisted of naive CD4+ T cells from blood. This sequence originates from a man between 18 and 29 years old in good health. The V gene is TRBV30, the J gene TRBJ1-6; D remains unclear. CDR3 nucleotide sequence: TGTGCCTGGTCCGGCGGGGTTTCACCCCTCCACTTT. Encoded protein: CAWSGGVSPLHF. Looking up the rest from reference TRBV30 and TRBJ1-6 gives the full variable domain: SQTIHQWPATLVQPVGSPLSLECTVEGTSNPNLYWYRQAAGRGLQLLFYSVGIGQISSEVPQNLSASRPQDRQFILSSKKLLLSDSGFYLCAWSGGVSPLHFGNGTRLTVT.